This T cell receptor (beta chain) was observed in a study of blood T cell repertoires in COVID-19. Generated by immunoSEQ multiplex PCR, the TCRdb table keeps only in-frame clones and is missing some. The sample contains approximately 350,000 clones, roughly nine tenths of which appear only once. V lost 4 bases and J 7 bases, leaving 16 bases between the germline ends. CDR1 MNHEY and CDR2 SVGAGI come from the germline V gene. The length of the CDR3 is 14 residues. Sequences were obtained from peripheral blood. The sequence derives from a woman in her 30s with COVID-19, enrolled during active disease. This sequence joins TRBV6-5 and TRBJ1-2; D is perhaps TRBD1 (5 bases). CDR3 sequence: CASSFRDGGRGYTF. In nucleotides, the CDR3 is TGTGCCAGCAGTTTCCGGGACGGGGGTCGTGGCTACACCTTC.